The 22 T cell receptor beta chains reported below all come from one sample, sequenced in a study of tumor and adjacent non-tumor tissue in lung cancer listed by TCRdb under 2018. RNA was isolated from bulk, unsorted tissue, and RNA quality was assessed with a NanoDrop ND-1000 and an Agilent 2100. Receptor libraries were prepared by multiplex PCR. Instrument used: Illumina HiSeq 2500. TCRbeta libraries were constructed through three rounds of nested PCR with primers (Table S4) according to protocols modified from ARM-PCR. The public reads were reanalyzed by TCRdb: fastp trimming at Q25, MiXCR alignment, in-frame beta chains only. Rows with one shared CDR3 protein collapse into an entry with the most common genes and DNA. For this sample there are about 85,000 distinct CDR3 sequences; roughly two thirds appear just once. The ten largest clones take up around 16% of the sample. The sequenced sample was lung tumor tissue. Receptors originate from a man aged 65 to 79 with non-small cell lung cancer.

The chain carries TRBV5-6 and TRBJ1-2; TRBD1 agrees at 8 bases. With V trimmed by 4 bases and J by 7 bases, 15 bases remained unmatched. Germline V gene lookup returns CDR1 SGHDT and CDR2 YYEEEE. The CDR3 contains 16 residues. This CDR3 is CASSHTPRQGTPGYTF. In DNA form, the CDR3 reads TGTGCCAGCAGCCACACACCGAGACAGGGGACTCCTGGCTACACCTTC. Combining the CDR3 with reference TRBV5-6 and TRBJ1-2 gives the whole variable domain DAGVTQSPTHLIKTRGQQVTLRCSPKSGHDTVSWYQQALGQGPQFIFQYYEEEERQRGNFPDRFSGHQFPNYSSELNVNALLLGDSALYLCASSHTPRQGTPGYTFGSGTRLTVV.

The CDR3: CASSLVPGAGETQYF. As DNA, the CDR3 is TGTGCCAGCAGCTTAGTACCGGGGGCAGGGGAGACCCAGTACTTC. This sequence joins TRBV7-3 and TRBJ2-5; D is possibly TRBD1 or TRBD2 (6 bases each). V gave up 2 bases and J gave up 5 bases, with 15 bases separating them. CDR3 size: 15 residues. Germline CDR1 and CDR2: SGHTA and FQGTGA.

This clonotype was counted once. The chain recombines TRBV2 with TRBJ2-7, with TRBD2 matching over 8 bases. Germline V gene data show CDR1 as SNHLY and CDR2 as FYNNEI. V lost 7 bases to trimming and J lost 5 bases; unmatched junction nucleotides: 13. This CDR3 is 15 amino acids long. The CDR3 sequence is CASNNARTSIDEQYF. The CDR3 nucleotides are TGTGCCAGCAATAACGCTCGGACTAGCATCGACGAGCAGTACTTC. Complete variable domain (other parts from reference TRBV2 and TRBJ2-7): EPEVTQTPSHQVTQMGQEVILRCVPISNHLYFYWYRQILGQKVEFLVSFYNNEISEKSEIFDDQFSVERPDGSNFTLKIRSTKLEDSAMYFCASNNARTSIDEQYFGPGTRLTVT.

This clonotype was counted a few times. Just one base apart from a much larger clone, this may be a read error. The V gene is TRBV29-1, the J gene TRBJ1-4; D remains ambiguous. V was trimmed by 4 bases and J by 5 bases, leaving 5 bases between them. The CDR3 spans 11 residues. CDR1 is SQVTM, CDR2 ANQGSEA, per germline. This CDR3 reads CSVVGNEKLFF. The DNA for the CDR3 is TGCAGCGTTGTGGGAAATGAAAAACTGTTTTTT.

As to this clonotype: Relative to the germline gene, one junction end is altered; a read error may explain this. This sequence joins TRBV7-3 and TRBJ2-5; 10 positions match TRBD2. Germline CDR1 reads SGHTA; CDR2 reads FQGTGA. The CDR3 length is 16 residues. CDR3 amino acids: CDSSLGVAGGLETQYF. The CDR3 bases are TGTGACAGCAGCTTAGGGGTAGCGGGGGGCTTGGAGACCCAGTACTTC.

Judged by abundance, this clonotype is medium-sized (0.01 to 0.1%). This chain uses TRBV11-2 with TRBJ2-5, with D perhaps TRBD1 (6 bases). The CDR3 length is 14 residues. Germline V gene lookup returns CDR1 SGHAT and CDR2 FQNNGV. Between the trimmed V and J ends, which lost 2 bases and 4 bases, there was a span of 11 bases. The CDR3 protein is CASSLQGSRETQYF. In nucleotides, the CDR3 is TGTGCCAGCAGCTTACAGGGGTCTAGAGAGACCCAGTACTTC. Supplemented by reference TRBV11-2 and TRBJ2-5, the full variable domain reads EAGVAQSPRYKIIEKRQSVAFWCNPISGHATLYWYQQILGQGPKLLIQFQNNGVVDDSQLPKDRFSAERLKGVDSTLKIQPAKLEDSAVYLCASSLQGSRETQYFGPGTRLLVL.

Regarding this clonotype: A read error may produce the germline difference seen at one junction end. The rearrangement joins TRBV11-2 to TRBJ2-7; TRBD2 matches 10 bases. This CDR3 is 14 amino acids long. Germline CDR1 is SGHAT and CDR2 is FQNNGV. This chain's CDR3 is CAGSVLAGGYEEYF. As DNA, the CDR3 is TGTGCCGGCAGCGTCTTAGCGGGAGGCTACGAGGAGTACTTC.

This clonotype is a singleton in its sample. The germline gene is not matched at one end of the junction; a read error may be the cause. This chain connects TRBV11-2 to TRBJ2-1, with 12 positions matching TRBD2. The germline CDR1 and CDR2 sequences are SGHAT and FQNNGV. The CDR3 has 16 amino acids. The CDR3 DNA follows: TGTGCCAGCAGTTCTCCGACTAGCGGGGGCCGAAATGAGCAGTTATTC. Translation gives CASSSPTSGGRNEQLF.

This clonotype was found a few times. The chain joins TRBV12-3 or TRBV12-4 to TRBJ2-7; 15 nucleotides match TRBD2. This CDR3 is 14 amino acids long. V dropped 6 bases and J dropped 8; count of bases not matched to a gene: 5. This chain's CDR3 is CASRGTSGRMKQYF. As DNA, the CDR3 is TGTGCCAGCAGGGGGACTAGCGGGAGGATGAAGCAGTACTTC.

CDR3 loop: CASSGNWGDAQPQHF. Here the CDR3 DNA reads TGTGCCAGCAGTGGCAACTGGGGTGACGCTCAGCCCCAGCATTTT. The chain combines TRBV6-1 with TRBJ1-5, with D uncertain. The CDR3 has 15 residues. V lost 4 bases and J lost 6, with 16 bases in between. The V gene's germline CDR1 is MNHNS and CDR2 SASEGT.

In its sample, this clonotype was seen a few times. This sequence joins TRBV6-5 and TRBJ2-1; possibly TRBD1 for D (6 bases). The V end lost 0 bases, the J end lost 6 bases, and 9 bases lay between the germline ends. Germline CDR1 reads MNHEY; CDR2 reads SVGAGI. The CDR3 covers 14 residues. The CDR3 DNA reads TGTGCCAGCAGTTACTCGAGGGGGAGCAATGAGCAGTTCTTC. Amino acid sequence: CASSYSRGSNEQFF.

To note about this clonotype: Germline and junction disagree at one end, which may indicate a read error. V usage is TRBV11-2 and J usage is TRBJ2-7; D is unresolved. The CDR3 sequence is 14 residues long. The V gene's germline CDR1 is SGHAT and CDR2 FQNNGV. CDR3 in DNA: TGTGCCAGCAGCTTAGATTCGATGGGGTACGTGCAGTACTTT. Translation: CASSLDSMGYVQYF.

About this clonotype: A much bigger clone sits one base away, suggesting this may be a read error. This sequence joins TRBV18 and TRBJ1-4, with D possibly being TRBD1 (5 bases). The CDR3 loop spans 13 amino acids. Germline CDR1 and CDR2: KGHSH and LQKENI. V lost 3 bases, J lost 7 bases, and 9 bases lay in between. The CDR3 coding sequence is TGTGCCAGCTCACCGGGACGGGTTGAAAAACTGTTTTTT. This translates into CASSPGRVEKLFF.

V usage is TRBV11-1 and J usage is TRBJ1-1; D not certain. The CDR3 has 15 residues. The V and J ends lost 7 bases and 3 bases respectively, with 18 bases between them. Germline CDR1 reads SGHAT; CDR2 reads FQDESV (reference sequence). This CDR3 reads CASTPWVIRDTEAFF. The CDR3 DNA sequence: TGTGCCAGCACACCGTGGGTGATAAGAGACACTGAAGCTTTCTTT.

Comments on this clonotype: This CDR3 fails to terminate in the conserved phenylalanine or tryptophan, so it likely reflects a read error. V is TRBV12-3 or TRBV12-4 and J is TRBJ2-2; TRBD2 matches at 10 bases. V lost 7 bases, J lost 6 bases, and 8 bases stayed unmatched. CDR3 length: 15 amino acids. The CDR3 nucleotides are TGTGCCAGCAACCAGCGGGGGGGTGGCTCCGGGGAGCTGTTTCTT. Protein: CASNQRGGGSGELFL.

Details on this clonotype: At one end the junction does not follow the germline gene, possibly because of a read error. The CDR3, as DNA: TGTGCCAGCAGCTCGAGCCCACTGACGAACACTGGGGAGCTGTTTTTT. Amino acids: CASSSSPLTNTGELFF. This chain connects TRBV11-2 to TRBJ2-2; D uncertain. The CDR3 loop spans 16 amino acids. Germline-derived CDR1 and CDR2 are SGHAT and FQNNGV.

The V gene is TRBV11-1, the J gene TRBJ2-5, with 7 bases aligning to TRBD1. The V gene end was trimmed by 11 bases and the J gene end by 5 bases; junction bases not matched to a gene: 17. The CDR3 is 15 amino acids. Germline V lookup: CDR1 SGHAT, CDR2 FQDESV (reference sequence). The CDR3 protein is CAGSPRDSVFETQYF. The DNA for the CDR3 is TGTGCCGGGAGCCCCCGGGACAGTGTTTTTGAGACCCAGTACTTC. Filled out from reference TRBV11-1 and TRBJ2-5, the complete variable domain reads EAEVAQSPRYKITEKSQAVAFWCDPISGHATLYWYRQILGQGPELLVQFQDESVVDDSQLPKDRFSAERLKGVDSTLKIQPAELGDSAMYLCAGSPRDSVFETQYFGPGTRLLVL.

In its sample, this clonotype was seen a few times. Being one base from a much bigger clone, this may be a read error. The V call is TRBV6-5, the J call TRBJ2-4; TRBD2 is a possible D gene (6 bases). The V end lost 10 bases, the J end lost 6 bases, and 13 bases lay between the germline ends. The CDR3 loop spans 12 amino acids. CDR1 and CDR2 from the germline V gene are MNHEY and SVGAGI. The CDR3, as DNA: TGTGCCACCCGGAGGGGCAGAAACATTCAGTACTTC. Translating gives CATRRGRNIQYF.

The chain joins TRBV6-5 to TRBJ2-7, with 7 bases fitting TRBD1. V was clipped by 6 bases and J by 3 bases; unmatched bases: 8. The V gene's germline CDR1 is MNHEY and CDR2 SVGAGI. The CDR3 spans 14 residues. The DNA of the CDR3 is TGTGCCAGCAGGAGGGTGACAGGGCTCTACGAGCAGTACTTC. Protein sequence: CASRRVTGLYEQYF.

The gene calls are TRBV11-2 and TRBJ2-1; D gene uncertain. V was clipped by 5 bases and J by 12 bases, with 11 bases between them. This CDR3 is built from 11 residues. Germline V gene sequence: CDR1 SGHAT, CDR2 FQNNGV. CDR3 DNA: TGTGCCAGCAGCGAGGCCTATGGGCAGTTCTTC. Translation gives CASSEAYGQFF.

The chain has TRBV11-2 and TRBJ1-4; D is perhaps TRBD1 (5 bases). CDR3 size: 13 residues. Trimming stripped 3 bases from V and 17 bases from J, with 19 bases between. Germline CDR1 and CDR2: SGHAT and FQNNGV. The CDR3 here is CASSFRPGGSLFF. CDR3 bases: TGTGCCAGCAGCTTCCGCCCGGGGGGAAGTCTATTTTTT.

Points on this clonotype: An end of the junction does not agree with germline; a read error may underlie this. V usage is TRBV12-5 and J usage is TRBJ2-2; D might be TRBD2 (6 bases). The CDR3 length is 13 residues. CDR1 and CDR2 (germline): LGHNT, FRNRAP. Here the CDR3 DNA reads TGTGTTAGTGCCCGGACTACCACCGGGGAGCTGTTTTTT. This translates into CVSARTTTGELFF.